Each of the 13 T cell receptor beta chains below was sequenced from the same sample in a study of blood T cells in healthy people across ages. PCR was performed a second time for roughly 7 to 12 cycles using a sample-barcoded 5' primer and a J-beta primer mix. TCRdb redid the calling of the 5' RACE reads with MiXCR, one entry per CDR3 protein. The repertoire has hundreds of thousands of distinct CDR3 sequences, 46% of them found once; the top ten carry roughly 18%. The specimen sequenced was blood. These receptors all stem from a man older than 75 in good health.

Many counts were recorded for this clonotype. This chain links TRBV9 with TRBJ2-1; D unresolved. V dropped 2 bases and J dropped 0 bases, with 3 bases sitting between them. Germline V gene sequence: CDR1 SGDLS, CDR2 YYNGEE. The CDR3 runs to 13 residues. Here the CDR3 reads CASSVNSYNEQFF. The DNA for the CDR3 is TGTGCCAGCAGCGTTAACTCCTACAATGAGCAGTTCTTC.

This clonotype came up once. This sequence joins TRBV5-1 and TRBJ2-1; weak D call: TRBD1 (6 bases). The V gene's germline CDR1 is SGHRS and CDR2 YFSETQ. The V end lost 4 bases, the J end lost 4 bases, and 15 bases lay between the germline ends. This CDR3 comprises 15 residues. Here the CDR3 reads CASSPQGVNYNEQFF. In DNA, the CDR3 is TGCGCCAGCAGCCCACAGGGCGTCAATTACAATGAGCAGTTCTTC.

This rearrangement joins TRBV10-3 to TRBJ1-1, with D tentatively TRBD1 (5 bases). The CDR3 has 16 residues. With 3 bases removed from V and 1 base from J, the gap between germline ends came to 15 bases. From germline, CDR1 is ENHRY and CDR2 SYGVKD. The CDR3 bases are TGTGCCATCAGTGAATCTGGGGGTGAAGCGAACACTGAAGCTTTCTTT. It is translated as CAISESGGEANTEAFF.

The chain joins TRBV29-1 to TRBJ2-1; a possible D gene is TRBD2 (6 bases). With the DNA end fitting TRBJ2-7 better, the J assignment may be wrong. Germline CDR1 is SQVTM and CDR2 is ANQGSEA. The CDR3 sequence is 16 residues long. DNA for the CDR3: TGCAGCGCGACGGCCGGGCGGGGAAGCTCCTACAATGAGCAGTACTTC. Protein sequence: CSATAGRGSSYNEQYF.

J is TRBJ1-3 and V is TRBV7-9, with no clear D. The CDR3 consists of 16 residues. V was cut by 3 bases and J by 0 bases, with 12 bases left in between. Germline lookup yields CDR1 SEHNR and CDR2 FQNEAQ (reference sequence). CDR3 DNA sequence: TGTGCCAGCAGCTTCCACCTTGAGGGCTCTGGAAACACCATATATTTT. Encoded protein: CASSFHLEGSGNTIYF.

This chain uses TRBV7-2 with TRBJ2-1, with D hard to call. The CDR3 is 14 amino acids. Germline V gene lookup returns CDR1 SGHTA and CDR2 FQGNSA. The V end was cut by 0 bases, the J end by 8 bases, with 11 bases between. The CDR3 nucleotides are TGTGCCAGCAGCTTAGCAGGCCAGTCCGATGAGCAGTTCTTC. As protein: CASSLAGQSDEQFF.

This clonotype was counted ten times or more. Here the CDR3 DNA reads TGCAGCGTTTACCTCGGAGAGACCCAGTACTTC. Its protein product is CSVYLGETQYF. The V and J genes are TRBV29-1 and TRBJ2-5; D call uncertain. V was shortened by 5 bases and J by 4 bases, with 8 bases between the two germline ends. The CDR3 runs 11 residues. Per germline, CDR1 SQVTM and CDR2 ANQGSEA.

Only a few counts were recorded for this clonotype. The chain uses TRBV7-2 and TRBJ2-1; 7 nucleotides align to TRBD2. There are 15 residues in the CDR3. V lost 6 bases, J lost 5 bases, and 10 bases stayed unmatched. The germline gives CDR1 SGHTA, CDR2 FQGNSA. CDR3: CASSPWAGVDNEQFF. Written as DNA, the CDR3 is TGTGCCAGCAGTCCCTGGGCGGGAGTTGACAATGAGCAGTTCTTC.

In this sample, this clonotype turned up a few times. This sequence joins TRBV5-1 and TRBJ2-1; the match to TRBD2 covers 9 bases. The CDR3 has 16 residues. The junction had 11 bases not matched to a gene; V was cut back by 6 bases and J by 4 bases. CDR1 SGHRS and CDR2 YFSETQ come from the germline V gene. CDR3 loop: CASMNLAGQVYNEQFF. CDR3 sequence (DNA): TGCGCCAGCATGAACCTAGCGGGGCAGGTTTACAATGAGCAGTTCTTC.

In its sample, this clonotype was seen many times. V usage is TRBV29-1 and J usage is TRBJ1-1; possible D gene TRBD1, 6 bases. The CDR3 contains 12 residues. CDR1 is SQVTM and CDR2 is ANQGSEA in the germline V gene. V gave up 4 bases and J gave up 9 bases, with 15 bases separating them. The CDR3 loop is CSVVGERGKAFF. CDR3 DNA: TGCAGCGTTGTGGGGGAGAGGGGGAAAGCTTTCTTT.

The chain couples TRBV20-1 to TRBJ2-7, with D perhaps given as TRBD1 or TRBD2 (5 bases each). The CDR3 runs to 12 residues. The V end lost 3 bases, the J end lost 7 bases, and 13 bases lay between the germline ends. Germline CDR1 reads DFQATT; CDR2 reads SNEGSKA (reference sequence). This CDR3 reads CSARKDTGEQYF. CDR3 nucleotides: TGCAGTGCTAGGAAGGACACGGGGGAGCAGTACTTC.

This clonotype was seen at least ten times. The V and J genes are TRBV20-1 and TRBJ2-3, with D perhaps matching TRBD2 (5 bases). The CDR3 runs to 15 residues. Trimming left V 0 bases short and J 2 bases short, with 12 bases between. In germline, CDR1 is DFQATT, CDR2 SNEGSKA (reference sequence). The CDR3 sequence is CSAREGADFTDTQYF. CDR3 DNA sequence: TGCAGTGCTAGAGAGGGAGCGGATTTCACAGATACGCAGTATTTT.

The chain recombines TRBV12-3 or TRBV12-4 with TRBJ2-1, with D perhaps matching TRBD1 (6 bases). V was shortened by 5 bases and J by 2 bases, with 19 bases between the two germline ends. The CDR3 runs 17 residues. In nucleotides, the CDR3 is TGTGCCAGCAGTAGATGGGGGCAGCGGCTCACCTACAATGAGCAGTTCTTC. Protein sequence: CASSRWGQRLTYNEQFF.